This T cell receptor (beta chain) appears in the sequencing data of a study of PD-L1 blockade in urothelial cancer. Overall study: Atezolizumab was started by patients in 2014 at 1,200 mg intravenously every 3 weeks.

Regarding time point: pretreatment peripheral blood. All patients handed over anywhere from 1 to 8 samples, pretreatment and on-treatment. In each PCR, synthetic TCR analog templates were spiked in. Sequencing used immunoSEQ multiplex PCR; TCRdb keeps in-frame clones, though not all of them. In the table there are around 100,000 clones, around nine tenths of which are singletons. With 2 bases clipped from V and 5 bases from J, the junction kept 6 bases outside the gene matches. The CDR3 has 15 amino acids. CDR1 is SEHNR and CDR2 is FQNEAQ in the germline V gene (reference sequence). The V call is TRBV7-9, the J call TRBJ2-3; 8 nucleotides line up with TRBD2. The TCR originated in a man aged 60 to 75 with urothelial cancer. Sequenced material: PBMCs, taken around atezolizumab (anti-PD-L1) treatment. The CDR3 DNA follows: TGTGCCAGCAGCTTATTAGGGCGGGGGGAAGATACGCAGTATTTT. It encodes CASSLLGRGEDTQYF. The whole variable domain, remainder taken from reference TRBV7-9 and TRBJ2-3, is DTGVSQNPRHKITKRGQNVTFRCDPISEHNRLYWYRQTLGQGPEFLTYFQNEAQLEKSRLLSDRFSAERPKGSFSTLEIQRTEQGDSAMYLCASSLLGRGEDTQYFGPGTRLTVL.